This T cell receptor (beta chain) is from a study of T cells in Graves' hyperthyroidism and ophthalmopathy. Whole-study results and caveats: Most thyroid clonotypes expanded above 0.001 appeared in blood too. Model predictions of ophthalmopathy came a median approximately 6 months before onset.

Amplified regions were TCR beta CDR3 sequences from RNA transcripts. The HTBI set primed first-round TCR CDR3 RT-PCR. TCRdb used MiXCR to reprocess the multiplex PCR reads, holding one entry per CDR3 protein. The table records about 560,000 distinct CDR3 sequences, under 60% of them present only once. The CDR3 spans 13 residues. Germline loops: CDR1 KGHDR, CDR2 SFDVKD. V shed 4 bases, J shed 10 bases, and the junction held 5 bases outside the gene matches. About this clonotype: Its matching antigen is unknown.

Patients having uncontrolled infection, another autoimmune disease, pregnancy or lactation were not included. The specimen was peripheral blood or thyroid tissue (not recorded which). The genes are TRBV24-1 and TRBJ1-2; 10 nucleotides align to TRBD1. The sequence derives from a woman aged 18-35 years with Graves' hyperthyroidism. CDR3 sequence reads: CATSDSGTGVYTF. The DNA for the CDR3 is TGTGCCACCAGTGACTCCGGGACAGGGGTCTACACCTTC.